This T cell receptor (beta chain) was observed in a study of blood T cell repertoires in COVID-19. With 4 bases clipped from V and 3 bases from J, the junction kept 10 bases outside the gene matches. Germline-derived CDR1 and CDR2 are SGHTA and FQGNSA. The CDR3 covers 16 residues. Using immunoSEQ multiplex PCR, the repertoire was profiled, and TCRdb retains in-frame clones only, with some absent. The sample shows roughly 120,000 clones, roughly nine tenths of them seen only once. Sequencing input: peripheral blood. The rearrangement links TRBV7-2 to TRBJ2-3, with TRBD1 identical over 7 bases. This receptor was taken from a human donor in a cohort sampled during active COVID-19. The CDR3 loop reads CASSSPRQGWTDTQYF. CDR3 DNA: TGTGCCAGCAGCTCACCAAGACAGGGTTGGACAGATACGCAGTATTTT.